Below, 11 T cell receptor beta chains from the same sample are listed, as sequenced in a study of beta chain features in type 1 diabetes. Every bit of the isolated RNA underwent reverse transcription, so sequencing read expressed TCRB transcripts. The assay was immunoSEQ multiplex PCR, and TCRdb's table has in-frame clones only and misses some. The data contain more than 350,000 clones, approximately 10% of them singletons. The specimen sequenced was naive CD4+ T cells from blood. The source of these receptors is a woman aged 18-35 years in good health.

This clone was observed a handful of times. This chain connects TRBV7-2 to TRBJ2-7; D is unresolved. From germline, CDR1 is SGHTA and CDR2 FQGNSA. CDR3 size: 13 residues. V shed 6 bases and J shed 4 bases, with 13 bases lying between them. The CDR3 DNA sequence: TGTGCCAGCAGTCGTCCTGGTTGGTACGAGCAGTACTTC. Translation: CASSRPGWYEQYF. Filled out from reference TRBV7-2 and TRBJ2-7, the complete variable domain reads GAGVSQSPSNKVTEKGKDVELRCDPISGHTALYWYRQSLGQGLEFLIYFQGNSAPDKSGLPSDRFSAERTGGSVSTLTIQRTQQEDSAVYLCASSRPGWYEQYFGPGTRLTVT.

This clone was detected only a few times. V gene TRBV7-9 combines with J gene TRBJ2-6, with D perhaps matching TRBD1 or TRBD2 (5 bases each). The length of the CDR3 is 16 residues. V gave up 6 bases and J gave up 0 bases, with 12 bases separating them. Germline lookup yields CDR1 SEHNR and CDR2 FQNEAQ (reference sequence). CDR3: CASRKGRYSGANVLTF. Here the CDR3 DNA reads TGTGCCAGCAGGAAGGGACGGTACTCTGGGGCCAACGTCCTGACTTTC.

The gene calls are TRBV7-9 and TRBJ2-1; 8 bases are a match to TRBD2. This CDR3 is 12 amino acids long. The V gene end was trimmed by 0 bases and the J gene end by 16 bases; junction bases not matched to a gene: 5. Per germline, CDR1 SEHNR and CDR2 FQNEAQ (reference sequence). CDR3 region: CASSLAGTRSFF. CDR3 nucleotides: TGTGCCAGCAGCTTAGCTGGGACTAGGTCCTTCTTC. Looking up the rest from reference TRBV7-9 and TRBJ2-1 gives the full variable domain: DTGVSQNPRHKITKRGQNVTFRCDPISEHNRLYWYRQTLGQGPEFLTYFQNEAQLEKSRLLSDRFSAERPKGSFSTLEIQRTEQGDSAMYLCASSLAGTRSFFGPGTRLTVL.

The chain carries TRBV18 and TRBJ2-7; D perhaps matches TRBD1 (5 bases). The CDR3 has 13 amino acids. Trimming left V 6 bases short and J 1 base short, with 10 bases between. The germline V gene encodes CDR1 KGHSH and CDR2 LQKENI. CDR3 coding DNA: TGTGCCAGCTCGCTGACAGAATCCTACGAGCAGTACGTC. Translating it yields CASSLTESYEQYV.

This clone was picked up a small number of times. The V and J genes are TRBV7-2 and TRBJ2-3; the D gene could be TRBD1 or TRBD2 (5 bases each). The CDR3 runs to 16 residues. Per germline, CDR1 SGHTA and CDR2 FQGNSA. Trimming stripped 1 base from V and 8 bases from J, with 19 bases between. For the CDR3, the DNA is TGTGCCAGCAGCTTAGGAGGGGTAGGGTTGGCAGTTACGCAGTATTTT. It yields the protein CASSLGGVGLAVTQYF.

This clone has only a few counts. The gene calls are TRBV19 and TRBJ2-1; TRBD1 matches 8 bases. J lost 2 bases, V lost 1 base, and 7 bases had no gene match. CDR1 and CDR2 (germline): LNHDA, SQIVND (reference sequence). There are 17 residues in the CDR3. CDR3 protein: CASSIGYRDRTYNEQFF. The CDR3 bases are TGTGCCAGTAGTATAGGATACCGGGACAGGACCTACAATGAGCAGTTCTTC.

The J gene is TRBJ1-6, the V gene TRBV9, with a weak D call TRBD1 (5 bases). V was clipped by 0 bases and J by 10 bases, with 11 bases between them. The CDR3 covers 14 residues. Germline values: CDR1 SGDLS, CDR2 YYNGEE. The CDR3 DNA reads TGTGCCAGCAGCGTAGAAGGGGAGAAATCACCCCTCCACTTT. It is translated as CASSVEGEKSPLHF.

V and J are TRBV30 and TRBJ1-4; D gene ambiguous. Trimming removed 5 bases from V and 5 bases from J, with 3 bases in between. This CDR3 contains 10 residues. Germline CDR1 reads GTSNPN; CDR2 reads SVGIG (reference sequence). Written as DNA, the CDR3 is TGTGCCTGGGCGAATGAAAAACTGTTTTTT. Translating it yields CAWANEKLFF.

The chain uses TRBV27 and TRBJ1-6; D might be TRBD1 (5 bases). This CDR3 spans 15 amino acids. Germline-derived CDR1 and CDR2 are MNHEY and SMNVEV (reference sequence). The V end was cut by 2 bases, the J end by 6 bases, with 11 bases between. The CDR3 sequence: CASSLTYRSNSPLHF. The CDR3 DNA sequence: TGTGCCAGCAGTTTAACCTACAGGAGTAATTCACCCCTCCACTTT.

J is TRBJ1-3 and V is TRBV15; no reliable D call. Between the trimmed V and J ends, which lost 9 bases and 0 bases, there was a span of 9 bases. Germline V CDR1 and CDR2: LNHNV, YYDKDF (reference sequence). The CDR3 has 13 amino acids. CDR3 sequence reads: CATRLTSGNTIYF. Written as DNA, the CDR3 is TGTGCCACTAGACTGACCTCTGGAAACACCATATATTTT.

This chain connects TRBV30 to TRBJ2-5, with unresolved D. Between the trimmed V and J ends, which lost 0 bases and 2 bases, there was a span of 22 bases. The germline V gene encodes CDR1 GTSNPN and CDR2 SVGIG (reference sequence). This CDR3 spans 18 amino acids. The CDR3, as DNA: TGTGCCTGGAGTGTAGGCCACCTCGGAGAGTGGCGGCAAGAGACCCAGTACTTC. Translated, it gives CAWSVGHLGEWRQETQYF.